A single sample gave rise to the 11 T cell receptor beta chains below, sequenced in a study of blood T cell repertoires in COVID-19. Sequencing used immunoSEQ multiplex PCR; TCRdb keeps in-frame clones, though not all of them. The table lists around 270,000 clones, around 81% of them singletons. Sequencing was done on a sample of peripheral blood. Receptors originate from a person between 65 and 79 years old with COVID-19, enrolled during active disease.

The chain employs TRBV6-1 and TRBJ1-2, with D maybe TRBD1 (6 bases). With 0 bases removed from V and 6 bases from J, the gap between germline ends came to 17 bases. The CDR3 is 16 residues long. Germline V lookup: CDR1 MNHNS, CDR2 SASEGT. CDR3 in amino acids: CASSEARNWGQDGYTF. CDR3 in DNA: TGTGCCAGCAGTGAAGCGAGGAATTGGGGGCAGGATGGCTACACCTTC.

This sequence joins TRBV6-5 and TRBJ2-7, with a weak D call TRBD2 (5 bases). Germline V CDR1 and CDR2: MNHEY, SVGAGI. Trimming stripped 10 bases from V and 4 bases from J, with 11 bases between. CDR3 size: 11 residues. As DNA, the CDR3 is TGTGCCACTCGGCGGGCTTACGAGCAGTACTTC. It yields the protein CATRRAYEQYF.

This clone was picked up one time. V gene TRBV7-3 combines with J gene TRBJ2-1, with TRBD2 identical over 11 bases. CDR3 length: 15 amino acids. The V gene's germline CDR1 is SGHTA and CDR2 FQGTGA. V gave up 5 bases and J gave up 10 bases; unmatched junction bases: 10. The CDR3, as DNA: TGTGCCAGCAGCCTGCCACTAGCGGGGGTGGAAGAGCAGTTCTTC. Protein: CASSLPLAGVEEQFF.

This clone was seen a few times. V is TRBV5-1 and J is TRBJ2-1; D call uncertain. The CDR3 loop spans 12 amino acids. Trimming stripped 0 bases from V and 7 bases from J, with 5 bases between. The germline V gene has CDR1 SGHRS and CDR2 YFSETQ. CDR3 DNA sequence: TGCGCCAGCAGCTTGGTGCAGAATGAGCAGTTCTTC. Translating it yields CASSLVQNEQFF.

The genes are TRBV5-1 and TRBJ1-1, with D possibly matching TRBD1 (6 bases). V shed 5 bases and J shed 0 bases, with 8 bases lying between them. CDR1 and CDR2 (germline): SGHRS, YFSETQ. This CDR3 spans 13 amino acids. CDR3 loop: CASRRQVNTEAFF. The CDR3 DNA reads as TGCGCCAGCAGGCGACAGGTGAACACTGAAGCTTTCTTT. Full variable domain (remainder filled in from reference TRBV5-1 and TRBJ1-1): KAGVTQTPRYLIKTRGQQVTLSCSPISGHRSVSWYQQTPGQGLQFLFEYFSETQRNKGNFPGRFSGRQFSNSRSEMNVSTLELGDSALYLCASRRQVNTEAFFGQGTRLTVV.

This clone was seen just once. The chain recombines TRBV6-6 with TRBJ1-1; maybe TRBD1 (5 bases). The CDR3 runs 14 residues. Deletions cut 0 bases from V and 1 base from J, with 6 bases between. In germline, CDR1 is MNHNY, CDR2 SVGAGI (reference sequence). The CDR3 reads CASSYSTANTEAFF. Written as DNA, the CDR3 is TGTGCCAGCAGTTACTCGACAGCGAACACTGAAGCTTTCTTT.

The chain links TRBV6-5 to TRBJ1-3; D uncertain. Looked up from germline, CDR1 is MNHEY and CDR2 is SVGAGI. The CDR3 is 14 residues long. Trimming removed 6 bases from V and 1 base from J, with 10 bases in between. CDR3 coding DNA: TGTGCCAGCAGGACGGAGGGATCTGGAAACACCATATATTTT. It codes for CASRTEGSGNTIYF.

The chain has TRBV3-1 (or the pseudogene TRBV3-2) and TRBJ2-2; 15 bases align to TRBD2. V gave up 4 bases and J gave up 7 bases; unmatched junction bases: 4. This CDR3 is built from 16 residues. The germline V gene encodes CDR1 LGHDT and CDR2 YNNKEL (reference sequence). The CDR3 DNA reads TGTGCCAGCAGCCCTGGGACTAGCGGGAGGTTCGGGGAGCTGTTTTTT. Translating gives CASSPGTSGRFGELFF.

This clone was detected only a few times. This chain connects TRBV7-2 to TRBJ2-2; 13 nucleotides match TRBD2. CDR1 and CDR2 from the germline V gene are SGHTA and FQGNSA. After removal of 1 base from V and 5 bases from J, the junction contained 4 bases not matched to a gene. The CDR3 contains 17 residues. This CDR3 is CASSLGGLAGETGELFF. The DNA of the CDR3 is TGTGCCAGCAGCTTAGGAGGACTAGCGGGAGAGACCGGGGAGCTGTTTTTT.

CDR3 loop: CASSPDRVNYNEQFF. For the CDR3, the DNA is TGTGCCAGCTCACCCGACAGGGTCAACTACAATGAGCAGTTCTTC. The chain couples TRBV18 to TRBJ2-1; TRBD1 matches 7 bases. In germline, CDR1 is KGHSH, CDR2 LQKENI. The CDR3 spans 15 residues. Losses at the gene ends were 3 bases for V and 3 bases for J; bases not matched to a gene: 5.

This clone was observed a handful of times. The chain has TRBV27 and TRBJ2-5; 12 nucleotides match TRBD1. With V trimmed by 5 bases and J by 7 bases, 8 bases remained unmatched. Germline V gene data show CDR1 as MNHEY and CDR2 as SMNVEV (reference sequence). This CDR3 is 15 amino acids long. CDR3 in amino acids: CASSTRDRGLGTQYF. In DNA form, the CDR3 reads TGTGCCAGCAGTACCCGGGACAGGGGGCTTGGGACCCAGTACTTC.